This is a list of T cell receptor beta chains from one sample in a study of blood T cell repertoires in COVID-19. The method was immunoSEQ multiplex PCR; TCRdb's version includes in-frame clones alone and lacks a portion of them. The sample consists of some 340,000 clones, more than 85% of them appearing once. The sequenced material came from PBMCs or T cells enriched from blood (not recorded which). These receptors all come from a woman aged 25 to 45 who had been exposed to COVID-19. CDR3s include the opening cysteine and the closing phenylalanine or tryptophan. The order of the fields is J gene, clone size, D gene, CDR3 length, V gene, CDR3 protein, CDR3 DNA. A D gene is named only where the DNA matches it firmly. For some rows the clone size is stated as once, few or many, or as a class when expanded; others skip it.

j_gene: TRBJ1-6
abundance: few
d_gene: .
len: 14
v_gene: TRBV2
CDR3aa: CASSSGRHNSPLHF
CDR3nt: TGTGCCAGCAGTTCCGGCAGGCATAATTCACCCCTCCACTTT

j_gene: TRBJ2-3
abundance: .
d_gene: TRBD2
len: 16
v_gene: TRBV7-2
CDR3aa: CASSSASGGGADTQYF
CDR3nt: TGTGCCAGCAGCTCGGCAAGCGGGGGCGGCGCAGATACGCAGTATTTT

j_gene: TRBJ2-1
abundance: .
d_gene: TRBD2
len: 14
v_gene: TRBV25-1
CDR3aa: CASSDHGSGDEQFF
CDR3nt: TGTGCCAGCAGTGACCACGGAAGCGGGGATGAGCAGTTCTTC

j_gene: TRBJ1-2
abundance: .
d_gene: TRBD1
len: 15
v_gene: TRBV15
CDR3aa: CATSSGDRANYGYTF
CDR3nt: TGTGCCACCAGCAGTGGTGACAGGGCGAACTATGGCTACACCTTC

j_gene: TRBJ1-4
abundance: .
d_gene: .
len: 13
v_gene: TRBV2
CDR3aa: CASSGPGNEKLFF
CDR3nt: TGTGCCAGCAGTGGCCCCGGTAATGAAAAACTGTTTTTT

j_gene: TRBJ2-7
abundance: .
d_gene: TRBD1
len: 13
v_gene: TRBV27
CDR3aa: CASSLRQGTEQYF
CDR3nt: TGTGCCAGCAGTCTTAGACAGGGTACCGAGCAGTACTTC

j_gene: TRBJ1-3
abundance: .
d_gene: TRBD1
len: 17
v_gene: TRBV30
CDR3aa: CAWSMRTGAPSGNTIYF
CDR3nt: TGTGCCTGGAGTATGCGGACAGGGGCCCCCTCTGGAAACACCATATATTTT

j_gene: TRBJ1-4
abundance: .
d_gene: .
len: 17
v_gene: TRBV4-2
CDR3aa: CASSQEGALPTNEKLFF
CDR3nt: TGTGCCAGCAGCCAAGAGGGGGCTTTACCAACTAATGAAAAACTGTTTTTT

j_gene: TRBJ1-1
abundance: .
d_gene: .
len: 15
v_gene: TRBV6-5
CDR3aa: CASSLGRGAGTEAFF
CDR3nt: TGTGCCAGCAGCCTCGGACGGGGGGCAGGCACTGAAGCTTTCTTT

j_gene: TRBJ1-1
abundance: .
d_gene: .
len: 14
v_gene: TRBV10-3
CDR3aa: CAIRGFAGGAEAFF
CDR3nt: TGTGCCATCAGGGGGTTCGCCGGGGGAGCTGAAGCTTTCTTT

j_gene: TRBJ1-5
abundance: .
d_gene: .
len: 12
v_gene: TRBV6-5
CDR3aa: CASSTPGQPQHF
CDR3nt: TGTGCCAGCAGTACCCCCGGGCAGCCCCAGCATTTT

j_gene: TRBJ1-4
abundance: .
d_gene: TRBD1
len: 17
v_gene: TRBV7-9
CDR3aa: CASSYGTGGARNEKLFF
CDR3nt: TGTGCCAGCAGTTACGGGACAGGGGGCGCACGGAATGAAAAACTGTTTTTT

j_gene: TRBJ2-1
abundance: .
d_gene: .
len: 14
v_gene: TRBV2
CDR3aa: CASMGTSSYNEQFF
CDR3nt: TGTGCCAGCATGGGGACTTCCTCCTACAATGAGCAGTTCTTC

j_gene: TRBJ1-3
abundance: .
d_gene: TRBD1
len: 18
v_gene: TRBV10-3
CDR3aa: CAIRTGTGATRSGNTIYF
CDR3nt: TGTGCCATCAGAACCGGGACAGGCGCAACCCGCTCTGGAAACACCATATATTTT

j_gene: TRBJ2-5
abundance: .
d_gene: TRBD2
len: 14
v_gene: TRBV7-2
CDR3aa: CASSLGGRGETQYF
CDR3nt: TGTGCCAGCAGCTTAGGGGGGAGGGGAGAGACCCAGTACTTC

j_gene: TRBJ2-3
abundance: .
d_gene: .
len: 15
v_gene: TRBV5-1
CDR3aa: CASSRLGVVTDTQYF
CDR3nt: TGCGCCAGCAGCCGACTCGGGGTGGTCACAGATACGCAGTATTTT

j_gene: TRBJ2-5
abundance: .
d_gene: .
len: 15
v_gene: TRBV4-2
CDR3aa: CASSQDMASWETQYF
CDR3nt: TGTGCCAGCAGCCAAGATATGGCTAGCTGGGAGACCCAGTACTTC

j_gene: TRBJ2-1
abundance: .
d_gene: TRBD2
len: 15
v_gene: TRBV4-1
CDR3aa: CASSQVVLAGREQFF
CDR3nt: TGCGCCAGCAGCCAAGTGGTACTAGCGGGGCGTGAGCAGTTCTTC

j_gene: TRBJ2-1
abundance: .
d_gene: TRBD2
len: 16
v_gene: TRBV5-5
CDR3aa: CASSLGAGGPRNEQFF
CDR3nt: TGTGCCAGCAGCTTGGGAGCGGGGGGTCCCCGGAATGAGCAGTTCTTC

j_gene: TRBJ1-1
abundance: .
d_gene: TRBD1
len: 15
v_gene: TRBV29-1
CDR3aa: CSVRDRAEVGAEAFF
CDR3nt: TGCAGCGTTCGGGACAGGGCCGAGGTGGGAGCTGAAGCTTTCTTT

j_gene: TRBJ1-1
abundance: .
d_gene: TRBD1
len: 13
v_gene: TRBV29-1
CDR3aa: CSVEEQGAPEAFF
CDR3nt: TGCAGCGTTGAGGAACAGGGGGCTCCTGAAGCTTTCTTT

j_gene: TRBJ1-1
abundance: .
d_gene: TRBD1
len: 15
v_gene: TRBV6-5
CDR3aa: CASSLQGRISTEAFF
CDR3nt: TGTGCCAGCAGCTTACAGGGGAGGATCAGCACTGAAGCTTTCTTT

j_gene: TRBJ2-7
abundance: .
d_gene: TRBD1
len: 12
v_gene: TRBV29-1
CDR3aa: CSVLGQGGEQYF
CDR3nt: TGCAGCGTTCTGGGACAGGGAGGCGAGCAGTACTTC

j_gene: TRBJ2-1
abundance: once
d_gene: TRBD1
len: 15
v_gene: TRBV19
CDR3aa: CASSLGQGRYNEQFF
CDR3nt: TGTGCCAGTAGTTTGGGACAGGGACGTTACAATGAGCAGTTCTTC

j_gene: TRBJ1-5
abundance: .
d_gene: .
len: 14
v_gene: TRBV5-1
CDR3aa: CASSLGEVDQPQHF
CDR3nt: TGCGCCAGCAGCTTGGGGGAGGTAGATCAGCCCCAGCATTTT

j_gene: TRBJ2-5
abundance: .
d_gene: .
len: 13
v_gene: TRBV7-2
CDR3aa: CASSLTIKETQYF
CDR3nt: TGTGCCAGCAGCTTGACTATCAAAGAGACCCAGTACTTC